These 29 T cell receptor beta chains share one sample of origin, sequenced in a study of circulating and synovial CD4+ cells in juvenile arthritis (dated by TCRdb to the mid-2010s). To prepare the library, the immunoSEQ multiplex PCR assay was applied. TCRdb stores this immuneACCESS table with in-frame sequences only. Part of the clones is absent; in the studies checked, under half of the shortfall reflects unresolved V genes, and no reason is known for the rest. In this sample the table shows about 33,000 clones, about 95% of which occur a single time. The ten largest clones represent roughly 0.7% of the sample. Specimen: CD4+ T cells from blood. The receptors come from a human donor with juvenile idiopathic arthritis.

The gene calls are TRBV5-6 and TRBJ1-1; possibly TRBD1 for D (5 bases). The CDR3 consists of 15 residues. Deletions cut 0 bases from V and 0 bases from J, with 9 bases between. CDR1 is SGHDT, CDR2 YYEEEE, per germline. The CDR3 DNA reads TGTGCCAGCAGCTTGGGGAGACAGCTGAACACTGAAGCTTTCTTT. As protein: CASSLGRQLNTEAFF. The complete variable domain, with remaining parts taken from reference TRBV5-6 and TRBJ1-1, reads DAGVTQSPTHLIKTRGQQVTLRCSPKSGHDTVSWYQQALGQGPQFIFQYYEEEERQRGNFPDRFSGHQFPNYSSELNVNALLLGDSALYLCASSLGRQLNTEAFFGQGTRLTVV.

The chain joins TRBV2 to TRBJ2-1, with a weak D call TRBD1 (5 bases). This CDR3 has 15 residues. Germline V gene lookup returns CDR1 SNHLY and CDR2 FYNNEI. V gave up 0 bases and J gave up 1 base, with 7 bases separating them. CDR3 nucleotides: TGTGCCAGCAGTGAAGCAAAGGGGTCCTACAATGAGCAGTTCTTC. This codes for CASSEAKGSYNEQFF.

The rearrangement links TRBV7-3 to TRBJ2-2; the D gene is possibly TRBD2 (7 bases). Germline V gene data show CDR1 as SGHTA and CDR2 as FQGTGA. V was trimmed by 5 bases and J by 4 bases, leaving 20 bases between them. The CDR3 extends over 17 amino acids. The CDR3 spells CASSPVQRGATTGELFF. CDR3 in DNA: TGTGCCAGCAGCCCCGTCCAACGGGGGGCGACCACCGGGGAGCTGTTTTTT. The full variable domain, rest sourced from reference TRBV7-3 and TRBJ2-2, is GAGVSQTPSNKVTEKGKYVELRCDPISGHTALYWYRQSLGQGPEFLIYFQGTGAADDSGLPNDRFFAVRPEGSVSTLKIQRTERGDSAVYLCASSPVQRGATTGELFFGEGSRLTVL.

The chain couples TRBV19 to TRBJ1-5, with a tentative D call TRBD1 (5 bases). The germline CDR1 and CDR2 sequences are LNHDA and SQIVND (reference sequence). V was pared by 1 base and J by 6 bases, with 16 bases between. The CDR3 loop spans 16 amino acids. The CDR3 DNA is TGTGCCAGTAGTATAGTGGGGGGGTTCGAAACTCAGCCCCAGCATTTT. Protein product: CASSIVGGFETQPQHF.

The V gene is TRBV11-2, the J gene TRBJ2-7; D uncertain. The CDR3 totals 12 residues. CDR1 SGHAT and CDR2 FQNNGV come from the germline V gene. The germline V and J ends were trimmed by 0 bases and 6 bases, with 6 bases remaining between them. CDR3 nucleotide sequence: TGTGCCAGCAGCTTAGATTGGGCCGAGCAGTACTTC. It yields the protein CASSLDWAEQYF.

The V call is TRBV5-1, the J call TRBJ2-7; D ambiguous. The V gene lost 3 bases and the J gene lost 4 bases, with 8 bases spanning the gap. Germline loops: CDR1 SGHRS, CDR2 YFSETQ. CDR3 size: 12 residues. CDR3: CASSSDTYEQYF. The CDR3 DNA sequence: TGCGCCAGCAGCTCCGACACTTACGAGCAGTACTTC.

The rearrangement links TRBV6-6 to TRBJ1-5; 8 nucleotides align to TRBD1. Germline V CDR1 and CDR2: MNHNY, SVGAGI (reference sequence). V gave up 6 bases and J gave up 2 bases; unmatched junction bases: 6. The CDR3 contains 15 residues. CDR3 coding DNA: TGTGCCAGCAGCCGGCCGGGACAGGGCAATCAGCCCCAGCATTTT. Protein sequence: CASSRPGQGNQPQHF.

DNA of the CDR3: TGTGCCAGCAGCGTGCTGGGGAGGACTATGACAGATACGCAGTATTTT. This codes for CASSVLGRTMTDTQYF. The gene calls are TRBV9 and TRBJ2-3; possible D gene TRBD2, 6 bases. Germline CDR1 reads SGDLS; CDR2 reads YYNGEE. The CDR3 consists of 16 residues. V dropped 2 bases and J dropped 3 bases, with 16 bases sitting between them.

The gene calls are TRBV15 and TRBJ2-7, with D perhaps TRBD1 (6 bases). CDR1 is LNHNV and CDR2 is YYDKDF in the germline V gene (reference sequence). The ends were cut back, 1 base at V and 6 bases at J, with 16 bases in the middle. CDR3 length: 15 residues. The CDR3 DNA reads TGTGCCACCAGCAGAGCCACAGGGAGAGCGTCCGAGCAGTACTTC. Its protein product is CATSRATGRASEQYF.

The genes are TRBV5-1 and TRBJ2-5; TRBD2 aligns across 8 bases. CDR3 length: 16 amino acids. Germline trimming cut 4 bases from V and 5 bases from J; bases unmatched to any gene: 13. CDR1 is SGHRS and CDR2 is YFSETQ in the germline V gene. The CDR3 DNA is TGCGCCAGCAGCATCGCCCCCGGGGGGGCCGTTGAGACCCAGTACTTC. Its protein product is CASSIAPGGAVETQYF.

A note on this clone: An end of the junction does not agree with germline; a read error may underlie this. Other DNA sequences within the sample encode an identical CDR3. The chain links TRBV2 to TRBJ1-6; D unresolved. The CDR3 is 15 amino acids. Germline CDR1 SNHLY, CDR2 FYNNEI. The chain's CDR3 is CASSEAQGRNSPLHF. CDR3 DNA sequence: TGTGCCAGCAGTGAAGCGCAAGGGAGGAATTCCCCCCTCCACTTT.

This chain links TRBV29-1 with TRBJ2-1; 11 bases fit TRBD2. This CDR3 contains 14 residues. Trimming removed 7 bases from V and 3 bases from J; junction bases left unmatched: 5. Per the germline V gene, CDR1 is SQVTM and CDR2 is ANQGSEA. CDR3 bases: TGCAGCGCTTACGGGACTAGCGGCTACAATGAGCAGTTCTTC. Amino acids: CSAYGTSGYNEQFF.

The CDR3 protein is CASSSSRDRARAEAFF. DNA for the CDR3: TGTGCCAGCAGCTCCAGTCGAGACAGGGCGCGCGCTGAAGCTTTCTTT. The rearrangement links TRBV7-2 to TRBJ1-1; 7 bases line up with TRBD1. CDR3 length: 16 amino acids. Losses at the gene ends were 4 bases for V and 6 bases for J; bases not matched to a gene: 14. Germline-derived CDR1 and CDR2 are SGHTA and FQGNSA.

The genes are TRBV9 and TRBJ2-5; possible D gene TRBD1, 5 bases. The CDR3 consists of 14 residues. Trimming cost V 0 bases and J 2 bases, with 8 bases left between them. The V gene's germline CDR1 is SGDLS and CDR2 YYNGEE. CDR3 sequence reads: CASSVESGQETQYF. CDR3 nucleotide sequence: TGTGCCAGCAGCGTAGAGTCAGGGCAAGAGACCCAGTACTTC.

The rearrangement uses TRBV5-1 and TRBJ2-1, with 9 bases fitting TRBD1. The CDR3 covers 14 residues. V dropped 0 bases and J dropped 6; count of bases not matched to a gene: 1. From germline, CDR1 is SGHRS and CDR2 YFSETQ. CDR3 nucleotides: TGCGCCAGCAGCTTGGTGACAGGGGGCAATGAGCAGTTCTTC. This sequence encodes CASSLVTGGNEQFF.

This clone was recorded only once. The chain joins TRBV12-5 to TRBJ1-2; D gene unclear. The germline V and J ends were trimmed by 6 bases and 4 bases, with 12 bases remaining between them. This CDR3 is 13 amino acids long. Germline loops: CDR1 LGHNT, CDR2 FRNRAP. The CDR3 loop reads CASGSQRFYGYTF. CDR3 DNA: TGTGCTAGTGGCTCACAGAGATTCTATGGCTACACCTTC.

The chain has TRBV11-2 and TRBJ2-6, with D perhaps TRBD2 (5 bases). CDR3 size: 16 residues. The V gene's germline CDR1 is SGHAT and CDR2 FQNNGV. Trimming cost V 2 bases and J 4 bases, with 12 bases left between them. CDR3 in DNA: TGTGCCAGCAGCTTAAGCCGCTCGGGGGGGGCCAACGTCCTGACTTTC. Amino acids: CASSLSRSGGANVLTF. Full variable domain (outside the CDR3, taken from reference TRBV11-2 and TRBJ2-6): EAGVAQSPRYKIIEKRQSVAFWCNPISGHATLYWYQQILGQGPKLLIQFQNNGVVDDSQLPKDRFSAERLKGVDSTLKIQPAKLEDSAVYLCASSLSRSGGANVLTFGAGSRLTVL.

The chain links TRBV29-1 to TRBJ1-2; the D gene is possibly TRBD1 (6 bases). Germline V lookup: CDR1 SQVTM, CDR2 ANQGSEA. V was trimmed by 3 bases and J by 7 bases, leaving 15 bases between them. This CDR3 has 13 amino acids. CDR3 bases: TGCAGCGTTGATAGACAGGCGTTGGGTGGCTACACCTTC. Protein sequence: CSVDRQALGGYTF.

This chain joins TRBV2 and TRBJ1-3; 7 nucleotides match TRBD1. The CDR3 has 15 amino acids. Unmatched junction bases numbered 5, after V lost 6 bases and J lost 0 bases. Germline loops: CDR1 SNHLY, CDR2 FYNNEI. The CDR3 protein is CASRTDRASGNTIYF. The CDR3 nucleotides read TGTGCCAGCAGGACAGACAGGGCCTCTGGAAACACCATATATTTT.

This sequence joins TRBV30 and TRBJ2-1, with 8 bases lining up with TRBD2. The CDR3 is 14 amino acids. Germline CDR1 reads GTSNPN; CDR2 reads SVGIG (reference sequence). Trimming took 5 bases from V and 2 from J; bases not matched to a gene: 5. The CDR3 region is CAWCQGLAYNEQFF. Written as DNA, the CDR3 is TGTGCCTGGTGTCAGGGACTAGCCTACAATGAGCAGTTCTTC. Using reference TRBV30 and TRBJ2-1 for the parts outside the CDR3, the full variable domain is SQTIHQWPATLVQPVGSPLSLECTVEGTSNPNLYWYRQAAGRGLQLLFYSVGIGQISSEVPQNLSASRPQDRQFILSSKKLLLSDSGFYLCAWCQGLAYNEQFFGPGTRLTVL.

Comment on this clone: Other DNA sequences in this sample translate to the same CDR3. V usage is TRBV10-3 and J usage is TRBJ1-6; TRBD1 matches at 10 bases. With V trimmed by 0 bases and J by 13 bases, 15 bases remained unmatched. The CDR3 sequence is 18 residues long. In germline, CDR1 is ENHRY, CDR2 SYGVKD. The CDR3 DNA follows: TGTGCCATCAGTGAGTCGCTAAGACGGGACAGGGGCGACTCCCCCCTCCACTTT. It is translated as CAISESLRRDRGDSPLHF.

J is TRBJ1-1 and V is TRBV7-6; TRBD1 agrees at 9 bases. J was trimmed by 1 base and V by 2 bases; bases with no gene match: 11. The V gene's germline CDR1 is SGHVS and CDR2 FNYEAQ. The CDR3 has 18 amino acids. In DNA, the CDR3 is TGTGCCAGCAGCTTATTTTCTCGGGACAGGGAACCGAACACTGAAGCTTTCTTT. It specifies CASSLFSRDREPNTEAFF.

The chain has TRBV2 and TRBJ2-6, with D possibly being TRBD1 (5 bases). The CDR3 runs to 16 residues. Deletions cut 9 bases from V and 0 bases from J, with 15 bases between. CDR1 and CDR2 from the germline V gene are SNHLY and FYNNEI. CDR3: CARQGKFSSGANVLTF. DNA of the CDR3: TGTGCCAGGCAGGGTAAATTCTCCTCTGGGGCCAACGTCCTGACTTTC.

The chain employs TRBV7-9 and TRBJ1-4; D is unresolved. Germline-derived CDR1 and CDR2 are SEHNR and FQNEAQ (reference sequence). The CDR3 length is 12 residues. Trimming took 3 bases from V and 8 from J, leaving 7 bases between them. CDR3 nucleotide sequence: TGTGCCAGCAGCTTGCACAGAGAAAAACTGTTTTTT. Its translation is CASSLHREKLFF.

This clone was seen only once. For the CDR3, the DNA is TGTGCCAGCAAACGGACGGACTATAGCAATCAGCCCCAGCATTTT. This encodes CASKRTDYSNQPQHF. This chain connects TRBV6-5 to TRBJ1-5; no definite D call. The V end was cut by 7 bases, the J end by 0 bases, with 13 bases between. This CDR3 comprises 15 residues. CDR1 is MNHEY and CDR2 is SVGAGI in the germline V gene.

This clone is a singleton in its sample. The chain carries TRBV19 and TRBJ1-6; maybe TRBD1 (6 bases). The ends were cut back, 5 bases at V and 10 bases at J, with 21 bases in the middle. The germline V gene has CDR1 LNHDA and CDR2 SQIVND (reference sequence). The CDR3 spans 16 residues. The CDR3 region has the DNA TGTGCCAGTAGTCCAGGCGGGGGGCCTTCAGGGTCACCCCTCCACTTT. Encoded protein: CASSPGGGPSGSPLHF. Drawing the rest from reference TRBV19 and TRBJ1-6, the complete variable domain is DGGITQSPKYLFRKEGQNVTLSCEQNLNHDAMYWYRQDPGQGLRLIYYSQIVNDFQKGDIAEGYSVSREKKESFPLTVTSAQKNPTAFYLCASSPGGGPSGSPLHFGNGTRLTVT.

This chain connects TRBV10-3 to TRBJ2-3; 12 bases are a match to TRBD2. CDR3 size: 16 residues. The trim removed 8 bases at V and 2 bases at J, leaving 8 bases unmatched. CDR1 is ENHRY, CDR2 SYGVKD, per germline. DNA for the CDR3: TGTGCCATCCGCTCCGGGACTAGCGGGTCCACAGATACGCAGTATTTT. Amino acid sequence: CAIRSGTSGSTDTQYF.

The chain recombines TRBV27 with TRBJ2-7; 9 nucleotides line up with TRBD2. This CDR3 region has 14 residues. The V gene's germline CDR1 is MNHEY and CDR2 SMNVEV (reference sequence). With 2 bases clipped from V and 7 bases from J, the junction kept 6 bases outside the gene matches. CDR3 sequence (DNA): TGTGCCAGCAGTTTAGTAGCGGGAGCTGATGAGCAGTACTTC. Its protein product is CASSLVAGADEQYF.

This sequence joins TRBV2 and TRBJ1-5; D unresolved. Deletions cut 1 base from V and 4 bases from J, with 11 bases between. Per germline, CDR1 SNHLY and CDR2 FYNNEI. There are 15 residues in the CDR3. For the CDR3, the DNA is TGTGCCAGCAGTGAAGACGGTGGAGGGAATCAGCCCCAGCATTTT. It translates to CASSEDGGGNQPQHF.